This T cell receptor beta chain was identified during a study of T cell responses to AZD1222 COVID-19 vaccine. Method: immunoSEQ multiplex PCR; TCRdb's copy keeps in-frame clones and lacks some. Here the sample spans around 160,000 clones, approximately 78% being singletons. In the case of this clone: What it binds is not known.

Overall study results and limits: The study identified only five to seven AZD1222 recipients as seropositive at baseline.

V was clipped by 2 bases and J by 2 bases, with 7 bases between them. This CDR3 contains 14 residues. From germline, CDR1 is MNHEY and CDR2 SMNVEV (reference sequence). The sequenced sample was peripheral blood, obtained on day 0 of MenACWY control vaccination. The chain employs TRBV27 and TRBJ1-5; TRBD1 might be the D (5 bases). The source is an adult in good health. CDR3 nucleotides: TGTGCCAGCAGTTTAGTAGGGGGCAATCAGCCCCAGCATTTT. The encoded protein is CASSLVGGNQPQHF.